The entry that follows covers one TCR beta chain sequence. This CDR3 spans 13 amino acids. The germline V gene encodes CDR1 LGHNA and CDR2 YNFKEQ. The ends lost 6 bases at V and 8 bases at J; junction bases unmatched: 9. The data originate from a study of blood T cell repertoires in COVID-19. In the source study's methods: Reference gene primer amplification in the assay estimated nucleated cell counts. Data came from immunoSEQ multiplex PCR; TCRdb stores just in-frame clones and leaves some out. The V and J calls and clone size come from that table; D and trimming were worked out from the DNA. The sample shows some 140,000 clones, 70% to 80% of them seen only once.

The genes are TRBV4-2 and TRBJ1-2; TRBD1 matches 7 bases. The clonotype comes from a man aged 55 to 70 with acute or convalescent COVID-19. Sequences were obtained from peripheral blood. CDR3 amino acids: CASSPAYRGGYTF. CDR3 coding DNA: TGTGCCAGCAGTCCAGCTTACAGGGGCGGCTACACCTTC.